This T cell receptor beta chain emerged from a study of T-cell reconstitution after alpha-beta-depleted transplantation in children (dated by TCRdb to 2015 to 2016). Concerning the study at large: T-cell immune reconstitution after TCRalphabeta/CD19-depleted allogeneic hematopoietic cell transplantation in children was quantitatively tracked in the study by means of TCR repertoire profiling.

This clonotype was seen only a few times. There is no known antigen for this receptor. Nothing much larger sits one base from this clone, and base qualities are not available. Receptor libraries were prepared by PCR. Sequencer: Illumina HiSeq 2500. TCR library preparation used molecular barcoding, with unique molecular identifiers applied to normalize quantification of the TCRbeta repertoire. TCRdb applied fastp at Q25 and MiXCR to the public reads, then kept only in-frame beta chains. Rows with a matching CDR3 protein are joined into one entry that keeps the most common DNA and genes. The sample table lists 450,000 to 600,000 distinct CDR3 sequences, around 17% of them with a count of one. The top ten hold over 3% of the sample. The receptor was isolated from a human donor who donated a stem cell graft to a child with acute lymphoblastic leukemia. The sequences come from PBMCs from the stem cell graft donor, collected from the stem cell graft.

The CDR3 protein is CASSSRLAGGEEQYF. The nucleotides read TGTGCCAGCAGCTCCAGACTAGCGGGAGGTGAGGAGCAGTACTTC. Recombination joined TRBV9 with TRBJ2-7; TRBD2 fits 13 bases in the junction. Taken from the germline V gene, the CDR1 and CDR2 loops are SGDLS and YYNGEE. The CDR3, from cysteine to phenylalanine, totals 15 residues. The DNA shown is the 45-base CDR3, in frame from base 1. V has 4 bases trimmed and J has 7 bases trimmed; junction bases matching no gene number 8.